Given below is one T cell receptor beta chain in context. Multiplex touch-down PCR amplified TRB using TRB-A and TRB-B pools in one tube. TCRdb reprocessed the multiplex PCR reads and reports one entry per CDR3 protein, with no DNA. The sample includes 9,500 to 15,000 distinct CDR3 sequences. Tens of thousands of genome equivalents of blood DNA were amplified for TRB. This sample is part of a study of T cell clusters in autoimmune cytopenias. The CDR3 sequence is 17 residues long. From germline, CDR1 is MRHNA and CDR2 SNTAGT. Another study also made use of these data, one on T cell repertoires in aging, cancer and after chemotherapy. That study adds: Repeat sampling of healthy donors over several months to years showed clear clonal overlap. Compared with age-matched healthy donors, untreated hematological or solid cancer patients showed higher blood TCR clonality.

The receptor comes from a human donor in good health. Material for sequencing was peripheral blood. J is TRBJ2-7 and V is TRBV6-4; the TRBD1 assignment by TCRdb is unverifiable without DNA. CDR3 region: CASRGTSRGTFSYEQYF.